These 8 T cell receptor beta chains were sequenced from one sample in a study of T cells after yellow fever vaccination. TCRdb called the 5' RACE reads again in MiXCR, with one record for every CDR3 protein. Of approximately 34,000 distinct CDR3 sequences listed, around 6.7% are singletons. This sample comprised PBMCs, either bulk or a sorted T-cell subset (CD4+, CD8+, memory, or dextramer-sorted; not recorded which), obtained on the day of the first yellow fever vaccination. The source is a young man who received the YFV17D yellow fever vaccine.

The sample holds many counts of this clonotype. This chain uses TRBV6-5 with TRBJ2-5, with TRBD1 matching over 7 bases. The J segment lost 5 bases and the V segment lost 10 bases, leaving 13 bases of the junction unmatched. The CDR3 runs to 14 residues. Germline CDR1 reads MNHEY; CDR2 reads SVGAGI. CDR3 DNA sequence: TGTGCCATCGCCTGGACAGGTCGACCTGAGACCCAGTACTTC. Its protein is CAIAWTGRPETQYF.

This clonotype was detected ten times or more. The genes are TRBV20-1 and TRBJ2-3, with a tentative D call TRBD2 (7 bases). V lost 6 bases, J lost 1 base, and 20 bases lay in between. CDR3 length: 16 residues. The V gene's germline CDR1 is DFQATT and CDR2 SNEGSKA (reference sequence). Here the CDR3 reads CSAEARGGHRTDTQYF. The CDR3 DNA follows: TGCAGTGCCGAAGCGAGGGGGGGCCACCGCACAGATACGCAGTATTTT.

The sample holds many counts of this clonotype. The chain carries TRBV11-2 and TRBJ2-3; the match to TRBD2 covers 16 bases. The CDR3 is made up of 17 amino acids. Germline V gene lookup returns CDR1 SGHAT and CDR2 FQNNGV. Trimming took 3 bases from V and 4 from J; bases not matched to a gene: 4. CDR3 region: CASSFGTSGGGADTQYF. The CDR3 DNA is TGTGCCAGCAGCTTTGGGACTAGCGGGGGGGGGGCAGATACGCAGTATTTT.

This clonotype was observed many times. CDR3 residues: CASSQPLAGGSYNEQFF. CDR3 in DNA: TGCGCCAGCAGTCAACCGCTGGCGGGGGGTTCCTACAATGAGCAGTTCTTC. The V call is TRBV23-1, the J call TRBJ2-1; 8 positions agree with TRBD2. TRBV23-1 carries the ORF label, with uncertain function. The CDR3 sequence is 17 residues long. With 2 bases clipped from V and 1 base from J, the junction kept 7 bases outside the gene matches.

This clonotype was observed many times. J is TRBJ2-4 and V is TRBV28; no clear D gene. The CDR3 has 13 amino acids. V was trimmed by 7 bases and J by 1 base, leaving 8 bases between them. Germline-derived CDR1 and CDR2 are MDHEN and SYDVKM. DNA of the CDR3: TGTGCCAGCACTCCCGGGGCCAAAAACATTCAGTACTTC. Translation: CASTPGAKNIQYF.

Of note for this clonotype: This could be a read error, since a much larger clone is one nucleotide away. The V gene is TRBV4-3, the J gene TRBJ2-7; the D is unclear. The CDR3 sequence is 15 residues long. V was shortened by 0 bases and J by 2 bases, with 11 bases between the two germline ends. Germline assignment: CDR1 LGHNA and CDR2 YSLEER. CDR3 region: CASSQEVRRTYEQYF. The DNA for the CDR3 is TGCGCCAGCAGCCAAGAAGTCCGGCGGACCTACGAGCAGTACTTC.

In this sample, this clonotype turned up many times. The V gene is TRBV19, the J gene TRBJ1-2, with D tentatively TRBD1 (5 bases). Trimming cost V 5 bases and J 4 bases, with 11 bases left between them. The CDR3 is 13 amino acids. Germline loops: CDR1 LNHDA, CDR2 SQIVND (reference sequence). CDR3 sequence reads: CASSPGLGYGYTF. As DNA, the CDR3 is TGTGCCAGTAGTCCGGGACTGGGCTATGGCTACACCTTC.

Many counts were recorded for this clonotype. The chain has TRBV20-1 and TRBJ1-2; D is perhaps TRBD1 (5 bases). The ends were cut back, 6 bases at V and 4 bases at J, with 15 bases in the middle. CDR3 length: 13 amino acids. The germline V gene has CDR1 DFQATT and CDR2 SNEGSKA (reference sequence). CDR3 region: CSAYPGWGYGYTF. The CDR3 nucleotides read TGCAGTGCCTACCCAGGGTGGGGCTATGGCTACACCTTC.